Listed here are 30 T cell receptor beta chains from one sample, sequenced in a study of T cell responses to AZD1222 COVID-19 vaccine. Only in-frame clones appear in the TCRdb table, and some are missing; sequencing was by immunoSEQ multiplex PCR. The sample yields fewer than 150,000 clones, 85% to 95% seen once. The source material was peripheral blood, sampled on day 0 of AZD1222 vaccination. These receptors originate from an adult in good health.

The V call is TRBV7-2, the J call TRBJ2-3, with D possibly TRBD1 on 5 matching bases. This CDR3 has 15 amino acids. V was pared by 5 bases and J by 1 base, with 13 bases between. Per the germline V gene, CDR1 is SGHTA and CDR2 is FQGNSA. CDR3 amino acids: CASSPQGVGTDTQYF. Written as DNA, the CDR3 is TGTGCCAGCAGCCCCCAGGGTGTGGGCACAGATACGCAGTATTTT.

The CDR3 DNA reads as TGCGCCAGCAGCCAAGAAACTAGCGGGGGGACTCCCGAGCAGTACTTC. This sequence encodes CASSQETSGGTPEQYF. V usage is TRBV4-1 and J usage is TRBJ2-7; 12 nucleotides line up with TRBD2. Germline V gives CDR1 MGHRA, CDR2 YSYEKL. The CDR3 extends over 16 amino acids. V trimming: 0 bases; J trimming: 6 bases; junction bases outside the gene matches: 6.

The V call is TRBV29-1, the J call TRBJ2-1; D assignment may be TRBD1 or TRBD2 (6 bases each). The germline gives CDR1 SQVTM, CDR2 ANQGSEA. Trimming took 3 bases from V and 7 from J, leaving 13 bases between them. This CDR3 is built from 13 residues. The CDR3 sequence: CSVDGGLVNEQFF. As DNA, the CDR3 is TGCAGCGTTGACGGGGGCCTGGTTAATGAGCAGTTCTTC.

The rearrangement uses TRBV7-2 and TRBJ1-2; a possible D gene is TRBD1 (5 bases). Germline CDR1 is SGHTA and CDR2 is FQGNSA. The CDR3 contains 14 residues. The V end was cut by 1 base, the J end by 4 bases, with 10 bases between. This chain's CDR3 is CASSLGGIGYGYTF. As DNA, the CDR3 is TGTGCCAGCAGCTTAGGGGGCATCGGCTATGGCTACACCTTC.

The chain uses TRBV29-1 and TRBJ1-1, with D unresolved. Trimming left V 1 base short and J 1 base short, with 7 bases between. The length of the CDR3 is 13 residues. Germline V CDR1 and CDR2: SQVTM, ANQGSEA. CDR3 in amino acids: CSVEAPQNTEAFF. Here the CDR3 DNA reads TGCAGCGTTGAAGCACCCCAGAACACTGAAGCTTTCTTT.

This chain links TRBV11-3 with TRBJ2-3; D gene ambiguous. Trimming removed 3 bases at V and 8 bases at J, with 12 bases between. The CDR3 loop spans 13 amino acids. Per germline, CDR1 SGHNT and CDR2 YENEEA. The CDR3 DNA reads as TGTGCCAGCAGCTTCGTAATTAGTAGTACGCAGTATTTT. Amino acids: CASSFVISSTQYF.

The chain combines TRBV9 with TRBJ2-2, with a possible D match to TRBD1 (6 bases). Germline CDR1 and CDR2: SGDLS and YYNGEE. The CDR3 is made up of 16 amino acids. Trimming shortened V by 0 bases and J by 3 bases, and 12 bases separated the two germline ends. The chain's CDR3 is CASSVAGGADTGELFF. The CDR3 region has the DNA TGTGCCAGCAGCGTAGCTGGGGGCGCCGACACCGGGGAGCTGTTTTTT.

V usage is TRBV15 and J usage is TRBJ1-5; perhaps TRBD1 as D (5 bases). CDR1 is LNHNV, CDR2 YYDKDF, per germline (reference sequence). The CDR3 covers 18 residues. The V and J ends lost 0 bases and 0 bases respectively, with 15 bases between them. This chain's CDR3 is CATSRDWGGQGSNQPQHF. The CDR3 coding sequence is TGTGCCACCAGCAGAGATTGGGGAGGGCAGGGTAGCAATCAGCCCCAGCATTTT.

The rearrangement uses TRBV7-2 and TRBJ2-1; 12 nucleotides agree with TRBD2. The CDR3 has 16 residues. CDR1 and CDR2 from the germline V gene are SGHTA and FQGNSA. With V trimmed by 5 bases and J by 3 bases, 5 bases remained unmatched. CDR3 region: CASSTGTSGFYNEQFF. In DNA form, the CDR3 reads TGTGCCAGCAGCACTGGGACTAGCGGGTTCTACAATGAGCAGTTCTTC.

The rearrangement links TRBV5-1 to TRBJ2-7; 8 bases line up with TRBD1. The CDR3 is made up of 16 amino acids. Germline CDR1 SGHRS, CDR2 YFSETQ. V trimming: 4 bases; J trimming: 4 bases; junction bases outside the gene matches: 13. The CDR3 loop is CASSKWPDRASYEQYF. The CDR3 nucleotides read TGCGCCAGCAGCAAGTGGCCGGACAGGGCAAGTTACGAGCAGTACTTC. Variable domain in full (rest from reference TRBV5-1 and TRBJ2-7): KAGVTQTPRYLIKTRGQQVTLSCSPISGHRSVSWYQQTPGQGLQFLFEYFSETQRNKGNFPGRFSGRQFSNSRSEMNVSTLELGDSALYLCASSKWPDRASYEQYFGPGTRLTVT.

The chain recombines TRBV12-3 or TRBV12-4 with TRBJ2-5; D is ambiguous. The CDR3 sequence is 11 residues long. Trimming removed 3 bases at V and 7 bases at J, with 6 bases between. The CDR3 bases are TGTGCCAGCAGTTTGGGCGGGACCCAGTACTTC. This gives the protein CASSLGGTQYF.

The CDR3 loop reads CASSQDLTDTQYF. CDR3 bases: TGTGCCAGCAGCCAAGATTTGACAGATACGCAGTATTTT. The V gene is TRBV3-1 (or the pseudogene TRBV3-2), the J gene TRBJ2-3; D is undetermined. Germline V CDR1 and CDR2: LGHDT, YNNKEL (reference sequence). CDR3 length: 13 residues. Trimming stripped 0 bases from V and 3 bases from J, with 4 bases between.

The V call is TRBV23-1, the J call TRBJ2-7; tentatively, D is TRBD2 (5 bases). TRBV23-1 carries the ORF label, with uncertain function. The ends were cut back, 0 bases at V and 8 bases at J, with 14 bases in the middle. This CDR3 comprises 14 residues. CDR3 DNA sequence: TGCGCCAGCAGTCAATCGCGGTGGACTTTTCAGCAGTACTTC. It yields the protein CASSQSRWTFQQYF.

The J gene is TRBJ2-3, the V gene TRBV18, with a possible D match to TRBD2 (5 bases). Trimming left V 5 bases short and J 4 bases short, with 10 bases between. The germline gives CDR1 KGHSH, CDR2 LQKENI. The length of the CDR3 is 13 residues. CDR3 DNA: TGTGCCAGCTCAAGGTTGGGAGCAGATACGCAGTATTTT. Its protein is CASSRLGADTQYF.

The V call is TRBV6-1, the J call TRBJ1-4, with D hard to call. The CDR3 sequence is 13 residues long. CDR1 and CDR2 (germline): MNHNS, SASEGT. The V and J ends lost 1 base and 8 bases respectively, with 8 bases between them. CDR3 sequence (DNA): TGTGCCAGCAGTGAAGACCCGGCCGAAAAACTGTTTTTT. The encoded protein is CASSEDPAEKLFF.

The chain uses TRBV10-1 and TRBJ2-7, with no clear D. The CDR3 has 13 residues. With 2 bases removed from V and 6 bases from J, the gap between germline ends came to 11 bases. Germline V gene data show CDR1 as WNHNN and CDR2 as SYGVQD (reference sequence). The CDR3 reads CASSERRFSEQYF. The CDR3 DNA sequence: TGCGCCAGCAGTGAGCGACGGTTCAGCGAGCAGTACTTC.

In this sample, this clone turned up a few times. The CDR3 nucleotides are TGTGCCAGCAGTGAAATTAATGAAAAACTGTTTTTT. This translates into CASSEINEKLFF. V is TRBV2 and J is TRBJ1-4, with D unclear. The CDR3 runs 12 residues. The V end was cut by 2 bases, the J end by 4 bases, with 2 bases between. Germline lookup yields CDR1 SNHLY and CDR2 FYNNEI.

The V and J genes are TRBV24-1 and TRBJ2-3, with D possibly matching TRBD1 (5 bases). Trimming removed 3 bases from V and 7 bases from J, with 16 bases in between. Germline V lookup: CDR1 KGHDR, CDR2 SFDVKD. The CDR3 consists of 15 residues. The CDR3 loop is CATSDRVQGAYTQYF. The DNA of the CDR3 is TGTGCCACCAGTGATAGAGTTCAGGGTGCATATACGCAGTATTTT.

J is TRBJ1-5 and V is TRBV10-3; D call uncertain. Germline CDR1 reads ENHRY; CDR2 reads SYGVKD. The CDR3 length is 14 residues. V was trimmed by 0 bases and J by 7 bases, leaving 10 bases between them. CDR3: CAISESGRVQPQHF. The CDR3 DNA is TGTGCCATCAGTGAGTCGGGCCGGGTGCAGCCCCAGCATTTT.

Remarks on this clone: This sample also contains other DNA sequences that code for the same CDR3. The chain links TRBV5-1 to TRBJ1-1; 8 bases map to TRBD1. Germline CDR1 is SGHRS and CDR2 is YFSETQ. After removal of 2 bases from V and 3 bases from J, the junction contained 3 bases not matched to a gene. This CDR3 has 14 amino acids. The DNA for the CDR3 is TGCGCCAGCAGCTTAGGGACAGGCGACACTGAAGCTTTCTTT. It specifies CASSLGTGDTEAFF.

The chain is built from TRBV19 and TRBJ1-2; 10 nucleotides align to TRBD1. The CDR3 has 13 residues. The V gene end was trimmed by 9 bases and the J gene end by 4 bases; junction bases not matched to a gene: 5. Germline CDR1 is LNHDA and CDR2 is SQIVND (reference sequence). Written as DNA, the CDR3 is TGTGCCAGACGACAGGGGGCTAGCTATGGCTACACCTTC. It translates to CARRQGASYGYTF.

The chain links TRBV9 to TRBJ1-4, with TRBD1 as a possible D gene (5 bases). This CDR3 is built from 14 residues. CDR1 is SGDLS and CDR2 is YYNGEE in the germline V gene. V lost 6 bases to trimming and J lost 8 bases, with 17 bases between them. CDR3 DNA: TGTGCCAGCAACGCCGGGACTACGAGGGAAAAACTGTTTTTT. It codes for CASNAGTTREKLFF.

The CDR3 nucleotides are TGTGCCAGTAGTGACACACCGGGACATTTGAACACTGAAGCTTTCTTT. This gives the protein CASSDTPGHLNTEAFF. This chain uses TRBV19 with TRBJ1-1, with D perhaps matching TRBD1 (6 bases). The V end lost 5 bases, the J end lost 0 bases, and 16 bases lay between the germline ends. The CDR3 loop spans 16 amino acids. Germline lookup yields CDR1 LNHDA and CDR2 SQIVND (reference sequence). Full variable domain (rest looked up from reference TRBV19 and TRBJ1-1): DGGITQSPKYLFRKEGQNVTLSCEQNLNHDAMYWYRQDPGQGLRLIYYSQIVNDFQKGDIAEGYSVSREKKESFPLTVTSAQKNPTAFYLCASSDTPGHLNTEAFFGQGTRLTVV.

The genes are TRBV3-1 (or the pseudogene TRBV3-2) and TRBJ2-7; D may be TRBD2 (6 bases). This CDR3 comprises 16 residues. V was clipped by 2 bases and J by 0 bases, with 14 bases between them. Germline V gene lookup returns CDR1 LGHDT and CDR2 YNNKEL (reference sequence). CDR3 amino acids: CASSQRTNRSSYEQYF. Here the CDR3 DNA reads TGTGCCAGCAGCCAAAGGACTAATCGCAGCTCCTACGAGCAGTACTTC.

V usage is TRBV7-4 and J usage is TRBJ1-2; 7 bases agree with TRBD1. The CDR3 sequence is 15 residues long. Germline CDR1 SGHVT, CDR2 SQSDAQ. J lost 7 bases, V lost 4 bases, and 12 bases had no gene match. The CDR3 protein is CASSSGTVALCGYTF. DNA of the CDR3: TGTGCCAGCAGCTCGGGGACAGTGGCACTATGTGGCTACACCTTC.

V is TRBV12-3 or TRBV12-4 and J is TRBJ2-5, with no clear D. V lost 5 bases and J lost 1, with 8 bases in between. The CDR3 covers 13 residues. The CDR3, as DNA: TGTGCCAGCAGTCCTACGGTCCAAGAGACCCAGTACTTC. Translation: CASSPTVQETQYF.

This clone showed up just a few times. The genes are TRBV30 and TRBJ1-2; 7 bases match TRBD1. Looked up from germline, CDR1 is GTSNPN and CDR2 is SVGIG (reference sequence). V lost 1 base to trimming and J lost 9 bases; unmatched junction nucleotides: 5. This CDR3 comprises 12 residues. CDR3 in DNA: TGTGCCTGGAGTGGGGACAGTCGGTGCTACACCTTC. Translating gives CAWSGDSRCYTF.

The chain recombines TRBV6-1 with TRBJ1-5; D is possibly TRBD1 (5 bases). The CDR3 contains 14 residues. With 3 bases removed from V and 6 bases from J, the gap between germline ends came to 12 bases. The germline V gene has CDR1 MNHNS and CDR2 SASEGT. CDR3 in amino acids: CASSDTMGGQPQHF. DNA for the CDR3: TGTGCCAGCAGTGACACTATGGGGGGTCAGCCCCAGCATTTT.

The chain recombines TRBV7-8 with TRBJ2-7, with TRBD2 matching 10 bases. This CDR3 has 14 amino acids. Trimming took 4 bases from V and 3 from J; bases not matched to a gene: 3. Per germline, CDR1 SGHVS and CDR2 FQNEAQ. The CDR3 region has the DNA TGTGCCAGCAGCTCTCGGACTAGCGGCTACGAGCAGTACTTC. Translating gives CASSSRTSGYEQYF. The whole variable domain, remainder taken from reference TRBV7-8 and TRBJ2-7, is GAGVSQSPRYKVAKRGQDVALRCDPISGHVSLFWYQQALGQGPEFLTYFQNEAQLDKSGLPSDRFFAERPEGSVSTLKIQRTQQEDSAVYLCASSSRTSGYEQYFGPGTRLTVT.

CDR3 DNA sequence: TGTGCCAGCAGCCCGACAGTCTCTGGAAACACCATATATTTT. Translating it yields CASSPTVSGNTIYF. The J gene is TRBJ1-3, the V gene TRBV5-6; D possibly corresponds to TRBD1 (5 bases). The CDR3 length is 14 residues. V lost 4 bases to trimming and J lost 0 bases, with 8 bases between them. Germline-derived CDR1 and CDR2 are SGHDT and YYEEEE.